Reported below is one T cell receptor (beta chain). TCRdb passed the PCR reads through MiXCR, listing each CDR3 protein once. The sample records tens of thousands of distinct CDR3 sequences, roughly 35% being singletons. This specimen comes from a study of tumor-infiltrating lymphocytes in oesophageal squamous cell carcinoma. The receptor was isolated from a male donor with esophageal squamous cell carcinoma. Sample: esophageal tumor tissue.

DNA for the CDR3: TGTGCCAGCAAACGGACTAGCGGGAGTTGGGAGCAGTACTTC. Its protein product is CASKRTSGSWEQYF. The rearrangement uses TRBV6-5 and TRBJ2-7, with 13 bases aligning to TRBD2. CDR3 length: 14 residues. The J segment lost 7 bases and the V segment lost 7 bases, leaving 7 bases of the junction unmatched. The V gene's germline CDR1 is MNHEY and CDR2 SVGAGI.